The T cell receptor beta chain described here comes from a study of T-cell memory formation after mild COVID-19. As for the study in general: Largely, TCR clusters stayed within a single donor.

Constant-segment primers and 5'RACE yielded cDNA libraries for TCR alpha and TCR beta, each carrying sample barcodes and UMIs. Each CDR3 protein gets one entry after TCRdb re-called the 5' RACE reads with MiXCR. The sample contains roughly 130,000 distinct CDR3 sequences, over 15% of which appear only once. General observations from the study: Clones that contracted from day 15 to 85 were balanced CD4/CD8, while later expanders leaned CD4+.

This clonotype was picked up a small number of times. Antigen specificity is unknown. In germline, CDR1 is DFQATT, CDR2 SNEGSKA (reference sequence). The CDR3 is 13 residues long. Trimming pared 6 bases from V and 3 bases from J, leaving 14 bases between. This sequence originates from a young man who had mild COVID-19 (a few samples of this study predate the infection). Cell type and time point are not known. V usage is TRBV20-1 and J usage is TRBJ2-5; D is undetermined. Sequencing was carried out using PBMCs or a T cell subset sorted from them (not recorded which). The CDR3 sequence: CSADHQVEETQYF. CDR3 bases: TGCAGTGCCGATCATCAGGTAGAAGAGACCCAGTACTTC.